Presented here are 31 T cell receptor beta chains from one specimen sequenced in a study of OX40 agonist ivuxolimab in advanced cancers. Clones were read by immunoSEQ multiplex PCR, and TCRdb kept only the in-frame ones, dropping some. This sample has 75,000 to 100,000 clones, with about 90% found just once. The sequences come from CD4+ or CD8+ T cells sorted from blood, collected in a trial of the OX40 agonist ivuxolimab. These receptors all come from an adult with an advanced solid tumor such as melanoma, head and neck, liver or kidney cancer.

CDR3 in amino acids: CASLRTPSSYNEQFF. In DNA form, the CDR3 reads TGCGCTAGCCTGCGGACCCCCAGCTCCTACAATGAGCAGTTCTTC. V and J are TRBV5-1 and TRBJ2-1; the D is unclear. Germline assignment: CDR1 SGHRS and CDR2 YFSETQ. The CDR3 is 15 residues long.

This sequence joins TRBV11-2 and TRBJ1-6, with D uncertain. The germline V gene has CDR1 SGHAT and CDR2 FQNNGV. The CDR3 has 15 amino acids. The germline V and J ends were trimmed by 3 bases and 4 bases, with 10 bases remaining between them. CDR3 sequence reads: CASSLDGRYNSPLHF. The CDR3 bases are TGTGCCAGCAGCTTGGACGGCCGATATAATTCACCCCTCCACTTT.

This clone occurred once. The CDR3 region is CASSTGTSSETQYF. As DNA, the CDR3 is TGTGCCAGTAGTACGGGGACTAGCTCGGAGACCCAGTACTTC. The chain recombines TRBV19 with TRBJ2-5, with 9 bases lining up with TRBD2. V dropped 4 bases and J dropped 5; count of bases not matched to a gene: 5. This CDR3 contains 14 residues. Germline V CDR1 and CDR2: LNHDA, SQIVND (reference sequence).

The V and J genes are TRBV6-6 and TRBJ2-3; D remains ambiguous. Germline CDR1 MNHNY, CDR2 SVGAGI (reference sequence). V lost 6 bases, J lost 4 bases, and 5 bases lay in between. The CDR3 runs 11 residues. CDR3 bases: TGTGCCAGCAGCGCAGCAGATACGCAGTATTTT. Amino acid sequence: CASSAADTQYF.

The genes are TRBV5-6 and TRBJ1-5; 7 bases fit TRBD1. This CDR3 comprises 14 residues. Germline loops: CDR1 SGHDT, CDR2 YYEEEE. Trimming cost V 0 bases and J 5 bases; bases outside gene matches: 2. The CDR3 sequence is CASSLAGGDQPQHF. The CDR3 nucleotides read TGTGCCAGCAGCTTGGCAGGGGGTGATCAGCCCCAGCATTTT. The full variable domain, rest sourced from reference TRBV5-6 and TRBJ1-5, is DAGVTQSPTHLIKTRGQQVTLRCSPKSGHDTVSWYQQALGQGPQFIFQYYEEEERQRGNFPDRFSGHQFPNYSSELNVNALLLGDSALYLCASSLAGGDQPQHFGDGTRLSIL.

This rearrangement joins TRBV6-4 to TRBJ1-2, with a weak D call TRBD1 (6 bases). Germline CDR1 and CDR2: MRHNA and SNTAGT. Trimming removed 3 bases from V and 8 bases from J, with 13 bases in between. The CDR3 loop spans 13 amino acids. The CDR3 bases are TGTGCCAGCAGTGAATCCGGGGGCCGAGGCTACACCTTC. Protein product: CASSESGGRGYTF.

The gene calls are TRBV11-2 and TRBJ1-6; 9 nucleotides agree with TRBD1. The V gene end was trimmed by 5 bases and the J gene end by 1 base; junction bases not matched to a gene: 9. This CDR3 contains 18 residues. The germline V gene has CDR1 SGHAT and CDR2 FQNNGV. The CDR3 here is CASSAGQGLFSYNSPLHF. DNA of the CDR3: TGTGCCAGCAGCGCGGGACAGGGTCTATTTTCCTATAATTCACCCCTCCACTTT.

This clone was picked up a small number of times. The J gene is TRBJ1-2, the V gene TRBV7-9; 7 nucleotides agree with TRBD1. The V segment lost 5 bases and the J segment 4 bases; nucleotides outside the gene matches: 7. The CDR3 has 14 residues. In germline, CDR1 is SEHNR, CDR2 FQNEAQ (reference sequence). The CDR3 spells CASSRGTVLYGYTF. The CDR3 coding sequence is TGTGCCAGCAGCAGAGGGACAGTCCTCTATGGCTACACCTTC.

The J gene is TRBJ2-7, the V gene TRBV28, with 10 bases aligning to TRBD1. The germline CDR1 and CDR2 sequences are MDHEN and SYDVKM. The ends lost 3 bases at V and 4 bases at J; junction bases unmatched: 6. CDR3 length: 15 amino acids. Here the CDR3 reads CASSFPRQGAYEQYF. CDR3 bases: TGTGCCAGCAGTTTCCCTCGACAGGGGGCTTACGAGCAGTACTTC. The whole variable domain, remainder taken from reference TRBV28 and TRBJ2-7, is DVKVTQSSRYLVKRTGEKVFLECVQDMDHENMFWYRQDPGLGLRLIYFSYDVKMKEKGDIPEGYSVSREKKERFSLILESASTNQTSMYLCASSFPRQGAYEQYFGPGTRLTVT.

The chain links TRBV5-5 to TRBJ1-6; maybe TRBD1 (6 bases). Germline CDR1 reads SGHKS; CDR2 reads YYEKEE (reference sequence). V lost 0 bases to trimming and J lost 6 bases, with 10 bases between them. The CDR3 has 15 residues. The CDR3, as DNA: TGTGCCAGCAGCTTGGTGTTAGGGGGTAATTCACCCCTCCACTTT. It translates to CASSLVLGGNSPLHF.

In this sample, this clone turned up once. The rearrangement links TRBV7-3 to TRBJ2-3, with TRBD2 as a possible D gene (5 bases). The V end lost 8 bases, the J end lost 0 bases, and 15 bases lay between the germline ends. The CDR3 covers 15 residues. Germline CDR1 and CDR2: SGHTA and FQGTGA. CDR3 nucleotides: TGTGCCAGCGGCCGGAGGCGCCCTAGCACAGATACGCAGTATTTT. Protein sequence: CASGRRRPSTDTQYF.

The gene calls are TRBV29-1 and TRBJ1-2; the match to TRBD1 covers 7 bases. Looked up from germline, CDR1 is SQVTM and CDR2 is ANQGSEA. The CDR3 totals 14 residues. After removal of 5 bases from V and 0 bases from J, the junction contained 6 bases not matched to a gene. CDR3 residues: CSVSPGTANYGYTF. DNA for the CDR3: TGCAGCGTTAGTCCCGGGACAGCTAACTATGGCTACACCTTC.

The chain couples TRBV11-2 to TRBJ2-1; a possible D gene is TRBD2 (6 bases). V lost 5 bases and J lost 0, with 14 bases in between. Germline V gene lookup returns CDR1 SGHAT and CDR2 FQNNGV. The CDR3 consists of 16 residues. CDR3 in DNA: TGTGCCAGCAGCCTTCGGGACTCGAACTCCTACAATGAGCAGTTCTTC. This translates into CASSLRDSNSYNEQFF.

V gene TRBV4-1 combines with J gene TRBJ2-3; D unclear. The CDR3 sequence is 12 residues long. V lost 3 bases and J 5 bases, leaving 6 bases between the germline ends. Germline CDR1 reads MGHRA; CDR2 reads YSYEKL. CDR3 residues: CASSQRGDTQYF. The CDR3 nucleotides are TGCGCCAGCAGCCAGAGAGGAGATACGCAGTATTTT.

The V call is TRBV11-2, the J call TRBJ1-2; tentatively, D is TRBD1 (6 bases). The CDR3 runs to 12 residues. Trimming left V 1 base short and J 7 bases short, with 7 bases between. Germline V gives CDR1 SGHAT, CDR2 FQNNGV. CDR3 coding DNA: TGTGCCAGCAGCTTAGGAGGGGGTGGCTACACCTTC. Translated: CASSLGGGGYTF.

This clone has only one observation. The chain recombines TRBV28 with TRBJ2-2; D unresolved. Trimming removed 2 bases from V and 3 bases from J, with 10 bases in between. The CDR3 spans 15 residues. Germline assignment: CDR1 MDHEN and CDR2 SYDVKM. The CDR3, as DNA: TGTGCCAGCAGTTTACCCTACCGAGACACCGGGGAGCTGTTTTTT. Protein sequence: CASSLPYRDTGELFF.

The chain carries TRBV5-6 and TRBJ1-4; maybe TRBD1 (5 bases). This CDR3 is 16 amino acids long. In germline, CDR1 is SGHDT, CDR2 YYEEEE. Trimming cost V 1 base and J 2 bases, with 12 bases left between them. The CDR3 reads CASSLKLWGTNEKLFF. Here the CDR3 DNA reads TGTGCCAGCAGCTTGAAATTGTGGGGGACTAATGAAAAACTGTTTTTT.

The chain couples TRBV2 to TRBJ1-6, with TRBD1 identical over 11 bases. Trimming at V came to 6 bases and at J to 8 bases, leaving 9 bases not matched to a gene. CDR3 length: 16 amino acids. The V gene's germline CDR1 is SNHLY and CDR2 FYNNEI. The CDR3 reads CASRPNPGQGDSPLHF. The DNA of the CDR3 is TGTGCCAGCAGGCCCAATCCGGGACAGGGGGATTCACCCCTCCACTTT.

This chain links TRBV7-9 with TRBJ2-1; 9 positions agree with TRBD2. The CDR3 spans 13 residues. V shed 10 bases and J 4 bases; nucleotides not matched to a gene: 5. Germline V gene data show CDR1 as SEHNR and CDR2 as FQNEAQ (reference sequence). The CDR3 loop is CATPGLAYNEQFF. DNA for the CDR3: TGTGCCACCCCGGGACTAGCTTACAATGAGCAGTTCTTC.

The rearrangement joins TRBV5-1 to TRBJ1-1; D unclear. Trimming cost V 1 base and J 0 bases, with 4 bases left between them. Per the germline V gene, CDR1 is SGHRS and CDR2 is YFSETQ. This CDR3 contains 13 residues. The CDR3 region is CASSLMLNTEAFF. DNA of the CDR3: TGCGCCAGCAGCTTGATGTTGAACACTGAAGCTTTCTTT. The variable domain in full, with the rest retrieved from reference TRBV5-1 and TRBJ1-1, is KAGVTQTPRYLIKTRGQQVTLSCSPISGHRSVSWYQQTPGQGLQFLFEYFSETQRNKGNFPGRFSGRQFSNSRSEMNVSTLELGDSALYLCASSLMLNTEAFFGQGTRLTVV.

The rearrangement joins TRBV28 to TRBJ2-1, with D perhaps being TRBD1 or TRBD2 (6 bases each). The length of the CDR3 is 14 residues. V lost 6 bases, J lost 4 bases, and 13 bases lay in between. Germline V gene sequence: CDR1 MDHEN, CDR2 SYDVKM. The CDR3 here is CASRWRGAYNEQFF. The DNA of the CDR3 is TGTGCCAGCAGGTGGAGGGGGGCTTACAATGAGCAGTTCTTC. Full variable domain (rest looked up from reference TRBV28 and TRBJ2-1): DVKVTQSSRYLVKRTGEKVFLECVQDMDHENMFWYRQDPGLGLRLIYFSYDVKMKEKGDIPEGYSVSREKKERFSLILESASTNQTSMYLCASRWRGAYNEQFFGPGTRLTVL.

A few counts support this clone. This rearrangement joins TRBV5-6 to TRBJ2-7; possible D gene TRBD2, 5 bases. The CDR3 is 12 residues long. With 2 bases removed from V and 3 bases from J, the gap between germline ends came to 6 bases. The germline gives CDR1 SGHDT, CDR2 YYEEEE. The CDR3 sequence: CASSFEGYEQYF. The CDR3 DNA sequence: TGTGCCAGCAGCTTTGAGGGCTACGAGCAGTACTTC.

This chain uses TRBV13 with TRBJ2-2; 8 positions match TRBD2. The V segment lost 4 bases and the J segment 7 bases; nucleotides outside the gene matches: 8. This CDR3 is 15 amino acids long. CDR1 is PRHDT and CDR2 is FYEKMQ in the germline V gene (reference sequence). CDR3: CASSYQLAAGGELFF. The DNA for the CDR3 is TGTGCCAGCAGCTATCAACTAGCGGCTGGCGGGGAGCTGTTTTTT.

As for this clone: Different DNA sequences within this sample yield the same CDR3. The chain uses TRBV6-5 and TRBJ2-7; tentative D call: TRBD1 (6 bases). V lost 6 bases and J lost 3, with 12 bases in between. This CDR3 has 13 amino acids. Germline lookup yields CDR1 MNHEY and CDR2 SVGAGI. The CDR3 DNA is TGTGCCAGCAGCCCCACAGGGAGCTACGAGCAGTACTTC. Protein product: CASSPTGSYEQYF.

The chain links TRBV21-1 to TRBJ2-7; TRBD2 reflects the table's D call only, with no check against the DNA. TRBV21-1 constitutes a pseudogene. This CDR3 spans 14 amino acids. This CDR3 is CASTPTCGGYEQYF. In DNA form, the CDR3 reads TGTGCCAGCACCCCCACCTGTGGAGGCTACGAGCAGTACTTC.

CDR3 sequence (DNA): TGCGCCAGCAGTGAGGGCACAGCCTATGGCTACACCTTC. Its protein is CASSEGTAYGYTF. The J gene is TRBJ1-2, the V gene TRBV10-2; no definite D call. The V gene lost 2 bases and the J gene lost 4 bases, with 8 bases spanning the gap. This CDR3 is built from 13 residues. The germline gives CDR1 WSHSY, CDR2 SAAADI.

This clone showed up just a few times. CDR3 amino acids: CASSQDQAANYGYTF. The CDR3 DNA reads as TGTGCCAGCAGCCAAGATCAGGCAGCTAACTATGGCTACACCTTC. This chain joins TRBV4-2 and TRBJ1-2; D ambiguous. Germline V CDR1 and CDR2: LGHNA, YNFKEQ. V gave up 0 bases and J gave up 0 bases, with 8 bases separating them. The CDR3 runs to 15 residues.

The V gene is TRBV7-6, the J gene TRBJ2-1, with TRBD1 identical over 7 bases. The CDR3 is made up of 16 amino acids. CDR1 is SGHVS and CDR2 is FNYEAQ in the germline V gene. V dropped 3 bases and J dropped 3; count of bases not matched to a gene: 8. The CDR3 spells CASSFTGTEFYNEQFF. DNA for the CDR3: TGTGCCAGCAGCTTTACCGGGACAGAGTTCTACAATGAGCAGTTCTTC.

The chain recombines TRBV28 with TRBJ1-1, with TRBD1 as a possible D gene (5 bases). The germline V gene encodes CDR1 MDHEN and CDR2 SYDVKM. V was shortened by 4 bases and J by 9 bases, with 24 bases between the two germline ends. This CDR3 region has 16 residues. The CDR3 is CASSSYYIIGHIKAFF. The CDR3 bases are TGTGCCAGCAGTTCTTACTATATAATTGGACACATAAAAGCTTTCTTT.

The V gene is TRBV5-1, the J gene TRBJ2-7; TRBD1 aligns across 10 bases. The V gene end was trimmed by 3 bases and the J gene end by 6 bases; junction bases not matched to a gene: 3. Germline CDR1 and CDR2: SGHRS and YFSETQ. The CDR3 is 13 amino acids. This chain's CDR3 is CASSWGTGAEQYF. CDR3 nucleotide sequence: TGCGCCAGCAGCTGGGGGACAGGGGCCGAGCAGTACTTC.

V is TRBV7-2 and J is TRBJ2-7; possibly TRBD1 or TRBD2 for D (6 bases each). The CDR3 length is 15 residues. V was trimmed by 0 bases and J by 4 bases, leaving 13 bases between them. The germline V gene encodes CDR1 SGHTA and CDR2 FQGNSA. The CDR3 sequence is CASSLASGAQYEQYF. The DNA of the CDR3 is TGTGCCAGCAGCTTAGCGTCGGGGGCTCAGTACGAGCAGTACTTC.